The text below deals with one TCR beta chain. Its specificity is unknown. Mouse gene names apply. From the germline J gene comes the end of the CDR3, since the read stops 1 residue before it. CDR3 sequences, V/J genes, frequencies and template counts came from survey-depth TCRbeta sequencing. Measured with immunoSEQ multiplex PCR; TCRdb has only the in-frame clones, and not every one. Among under 4,500 clones, about half were seen once, and the ten largest hold around 40%. As for time point: mouse harvest day 14 after allogeneic transplant. Mouse grafts combined 10^7 T-cell-depleted bone marrow cells with 10^6 splenic CD5+ T cells. This sample was taken from a study of tissue T cells after allogeneic stem cell transplantation. Regarding the study as a whole: Only a limited share of tissue TCRs appeared in blood or spleen. Across patients, clones rarely overlapped, yet motif clusters were shared tissue-specifically. Sampling depth was limited, and the cohort was small and clinically varied.

The CDR3 has 14 amino acids. CDR1 and CDR2 from the germline V gene are LGHNA and YSYQKL. V shed 6 bases, J shed 4 bases, and the junction held 5 bases outside the gene matches. This receptor was taken from a female BALB/c mouse given C57BL/6 T cells with graft-versus-host disease after an allogeneic hematopoietic cell transplant. Input material: lymph node tissue. The chain recombines TRBV2 with TRBJ1-1, with 10 bases aligning to TRBD1. The CDR3 loop is CASSRTGGSTEVFF. CDR3 DNA, as far as it was read: TGTGCCAGCAGTCGGACAGGGGGAAGCACAGAAGTCTTC. The whole variable domain, filled in from reference TRBV2 and TRBJ1-1, reads DPKIIQKPKYLVAVTGSEKILICEQYLGHNAMYWYRQSAKKPLEFMFSYSYQKLMDNQTASSRFQPQSSKKNHLDLQITALKPDDSATYFCASSRTGGSTEVFFGKGTRLTVV.